The following is a T cell receptor (beta chain) sequence with its context. Its target antigen remains unknown. Per-nucleotide qualities are absent, and no much larger clonotype sits a single base away. The immunoSEQ Assay was used to sequence TCR beta CDR3 regions from DNA. As for the authors' bioinformatics: T cell density was computed as TCR beta template counts normalized to usable DNA estimated by amplifying housekeeping genes. Richness was estimated with the preseqR package, extrapolating to 400,000 templates for PBMC samples and 120,000 templates for tissue samples. Clonality was defined as one minus Pielou's evenness. To identify tissue-enriched TCRs, differential abundance testing was run on productive amino-acid clonotypes with a minimum total count of 5 and an alpha of 0.1. The Jaccard Index and the Morisita Overlap Index were used to quantify repertoire overlap between compartments. TCR beta CDR3s were clustered by GLIPH together with public tetramer-defined viral CDR3s, and at least three viral sequences plus V-gene enrichment were required for viral motifs. As stored in TCRdb, this immuneACCESS dataset retains in-frame rearrangements with V and J assigned. A fraction of the clones does not appear; measured against another copy, unresolved V genes explain less than half of the discrepancy, and the remainder lacks a known reason. V and J calls and clone size come straight from that table; D and trimming were deduced from the DNA. The sample has fewer than 35,000 clones on record, approximately 80% of them singletons. Approximately 35% of the sample rests with the top ten.

At diagnosis, tumor, uninvolved tumor-adjacent lung and peripheral blood were collected and then preserved as a mix of FFPE and fresh-frozen material. For TCR repertoire profiling, the blood samples were analyzed as peripheral blood mononuclear cells. This record comes from a study of T cells in localized non-small cell lung cancer (dated by TCRdb to about 2020). Concerning the study at large: The study analyzed T cell repertoires of approximately 240 early-stage NSCLC patients, comparing tumors and uninvolved tumor-adjacent lungs. All 230 or so NSCLC patients in the cohort were treatment-naive and had localized lung tumors that were resected. NSCLC patients had a mean age of around 66 years, and around 130 were male and over 85 female. What the research found in general, with its limitations: Longer overall survival was associated with higher T cell density in blood, whereas shorter survival was associated with higher clonality in adjacent lung. Of the top 100 tumor clones, a median of roughly 57 were detected in paired uninvolved adjacent lung; around 30 were also among that lung's top 100. Because multi-region sequencing of the tumors was not done, intratumor heterogeneity could not be ruled out. Since the design was exploratory, TCR variables were selected using unadjusted p-values with no false-discovery rate correction. Uninvolved tumor-adjacent lung showed the highest T cell clonality, higher than tumor, which suggests more focused antigenic responses in the uninvolved tumor-adjacent lung.

Cut back by 2 bases and 4 bases, the V and J ends lie 5 bases apart. The germline V gene (reference sequence) specifies SEHNR as CDR1 and FQNEAQ as CDR2. The CDR3 holds 12 amino acids from the cysteine to the phenylalanine. Solely the CDR3 DNA is kept, with 36 bases framed from the first base. The sequenced sample was peripheral blood, obtained before any cancer treatment. The chain was built from TRBV7-9 and TRBJ1-2; no D gene is confidently identified. This clonotype originated in a male donor at least 60 years old with stage II squamous cell lung carcinoma. The CDR3 is CASSLLSYGYTF. In nucleotide form, the sequence is TGTGCCAGCAGCTTATTAAGCTATGGCTACACCTTC.